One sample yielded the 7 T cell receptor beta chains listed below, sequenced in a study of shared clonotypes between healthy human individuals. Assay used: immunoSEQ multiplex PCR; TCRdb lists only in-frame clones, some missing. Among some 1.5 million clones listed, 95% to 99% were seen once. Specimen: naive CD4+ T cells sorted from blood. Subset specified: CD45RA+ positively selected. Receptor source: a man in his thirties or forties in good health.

CDR3 amino acids: CASSQLRGASAQHF. The DNA for the CDR3 is TGTGCCAGCAGCCAACTCAGGGGGGCTTCAGCCCAGCATTTT. V gene TRBV5-8 combines with J gene TRBJ1-5, with TRBD1 identical over 7 bases. CDR1 is SGHTS and CDR2 is YDEGEE in the germline V gene. The junction had 12 bases not matched to a gene; V was cut back by 4 bases and J by 11 bases. This CDR3 is 14 amino acids long.

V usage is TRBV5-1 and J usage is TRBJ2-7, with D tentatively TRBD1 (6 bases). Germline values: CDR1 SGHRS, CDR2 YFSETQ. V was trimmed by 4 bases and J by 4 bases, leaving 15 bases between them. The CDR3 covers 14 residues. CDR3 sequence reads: CASSGSGAGYEQYF. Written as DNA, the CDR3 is TGCGCCAGCAGCGGCTCAGGGGCGGGTTACGAGCAGTACTTC.

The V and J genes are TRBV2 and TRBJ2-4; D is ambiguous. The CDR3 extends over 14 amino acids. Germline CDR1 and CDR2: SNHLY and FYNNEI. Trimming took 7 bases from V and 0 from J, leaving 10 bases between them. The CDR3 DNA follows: TGTGCCAGCAATCTAGTCAGAGCCAAAAACATTCAGTACTTC. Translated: CASNLVRAKNIQYF.

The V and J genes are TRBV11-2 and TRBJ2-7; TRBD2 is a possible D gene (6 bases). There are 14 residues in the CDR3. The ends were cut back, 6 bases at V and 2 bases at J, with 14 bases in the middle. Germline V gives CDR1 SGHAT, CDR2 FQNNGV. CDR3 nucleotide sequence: TGTGCCAGCAGACCAGGCGGGGCCCCCTACGAGCAGTACTTC. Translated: CASRPGGAPYEQYF.

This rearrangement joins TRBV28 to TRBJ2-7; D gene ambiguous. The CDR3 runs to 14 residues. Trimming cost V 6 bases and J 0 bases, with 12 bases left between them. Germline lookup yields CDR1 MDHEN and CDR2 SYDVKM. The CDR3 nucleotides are TGTGCCAGCAGGACGCGCCTTAGCTCCTACGAGCAGTACTTC. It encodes CASRTRLSSYEQYF.

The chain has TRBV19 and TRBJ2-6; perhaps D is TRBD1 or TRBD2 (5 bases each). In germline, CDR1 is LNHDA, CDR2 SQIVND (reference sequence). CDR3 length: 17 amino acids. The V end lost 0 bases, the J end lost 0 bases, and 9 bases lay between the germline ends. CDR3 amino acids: CASSIDIGGSGANVLTF. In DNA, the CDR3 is TGTGCCAGTAGTATAGATATTGGGGGCTCTGGGGCCAACGTCCTGACTTTC.

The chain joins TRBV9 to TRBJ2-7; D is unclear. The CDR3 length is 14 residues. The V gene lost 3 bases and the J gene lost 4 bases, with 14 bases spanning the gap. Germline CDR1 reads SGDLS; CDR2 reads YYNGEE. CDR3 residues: CASSGGPSRYEQYF. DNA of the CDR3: TGTGCCAGCAGCGGAGGACCTAGTCGGTACGAGCAGTACTTC.